The 2 T cell receptor beta chains reported below all come from one sample, sequenced in a study of shared clonotypes between healthy human individuals. Measured with immunoSEQ multiplex PCR; TCRdb has only the in-frame clones, and not every one. In the table there are about 1.1 million clones, roughly 80% of which are singletons. Sequenced input: memory CD4+ T cells from PBMCs. The subset: CD45RA-negative fraction. Receptor source: a man aged 18-30 years in good health. Some clones in this sample may be carry-over from other donors' samples.

This chain uses TRBV6-1 with TRBJ2-5, with D possibly being TRBD1 (6 bases). Per the germline V gene, CDR1 is MNHNS and CDR2 is SASEGT. The V and J ends lost 7 bases and 0 bases respectively, with 9 bases between them. The CDR3 is 13 residues long. DNA for the CDR3: TGTGCCAGCACCAGGGGTCACCAAGAGACCCAGTACTTC. It translates to CASTRGHQETQYF.

Only one count was recorded for this clone. The chain links TRBV19 to TRBJ2-3; D is unclear. CDR3 length: 14 residues. Germline V gene data show CDR1 as LNHDA and CDR2 as SQIVND (reference sequence). The V and J ends lost 5 bases and 4 bases respectively, with 13 bases between them. As DNA, the CDR3 is TGTGCCAGTAGTGGAAAGACCCCACCAGATACGCAGTATTTT. Translated, it gives CASSGKTPPDTQYF.